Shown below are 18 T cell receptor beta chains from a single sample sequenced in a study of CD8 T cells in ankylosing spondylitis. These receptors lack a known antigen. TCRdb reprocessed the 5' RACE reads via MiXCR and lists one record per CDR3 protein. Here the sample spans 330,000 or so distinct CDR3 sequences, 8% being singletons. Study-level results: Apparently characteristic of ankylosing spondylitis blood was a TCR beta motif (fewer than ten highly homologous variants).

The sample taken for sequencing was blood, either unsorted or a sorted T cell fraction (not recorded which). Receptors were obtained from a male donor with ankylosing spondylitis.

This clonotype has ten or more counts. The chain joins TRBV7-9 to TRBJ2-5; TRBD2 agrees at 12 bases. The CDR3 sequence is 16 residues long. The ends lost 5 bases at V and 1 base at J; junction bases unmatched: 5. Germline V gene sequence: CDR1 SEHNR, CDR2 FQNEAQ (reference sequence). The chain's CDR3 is CASSEILAGGQETQYF. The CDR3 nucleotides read TGTGCCAGCAGCGAAATACTAGCGGGAGGCCAAGAGACCCAGTACTTC.

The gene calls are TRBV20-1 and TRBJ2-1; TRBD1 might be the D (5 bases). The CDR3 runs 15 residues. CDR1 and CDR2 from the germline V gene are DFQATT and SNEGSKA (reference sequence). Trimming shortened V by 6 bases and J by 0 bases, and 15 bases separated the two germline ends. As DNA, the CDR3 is TGCAGTGCCACTTCCACAGGAAGCTCCTACAATGAGCAGTTCTTC. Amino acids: CSATSTGSSYNEQFF.

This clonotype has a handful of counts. This chain's CDR3 is CASSPLTAAGLETQYF. CDR3 DNA sequence: TGCGCCAGCAGCCCCCTGACGGCAGCCGGTTTGGAGACCCAGTACTTC. The rearrangement joins TRBV5-1 to TRBJ2-5; D not certain. Germline CDR1 and CDR2: SGHRS and YFSETQ. Trimming took 4 bases from V and 5 from J, leaving 21 bases between them. This CDR3 spans 16 amino acids.

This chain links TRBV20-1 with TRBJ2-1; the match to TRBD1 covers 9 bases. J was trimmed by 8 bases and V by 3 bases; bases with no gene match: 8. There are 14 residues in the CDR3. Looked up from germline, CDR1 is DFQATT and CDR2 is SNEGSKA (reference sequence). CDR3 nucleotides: TGCAGTGCTAGTGGCGGGACAGGGTTGCATGAGCAGTTCTTC. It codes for CSASGGTGLHEQFF.

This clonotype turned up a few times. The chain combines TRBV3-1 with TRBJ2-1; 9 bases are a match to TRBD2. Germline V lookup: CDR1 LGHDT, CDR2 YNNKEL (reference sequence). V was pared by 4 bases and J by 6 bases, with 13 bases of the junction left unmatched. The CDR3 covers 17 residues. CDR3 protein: CASSRPASGTLFNEQFF. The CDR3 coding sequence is TGTGCCAGCAGCCGACCGGCTAGCGGGACCTTATTCAATGAGCAGTTCTTC.

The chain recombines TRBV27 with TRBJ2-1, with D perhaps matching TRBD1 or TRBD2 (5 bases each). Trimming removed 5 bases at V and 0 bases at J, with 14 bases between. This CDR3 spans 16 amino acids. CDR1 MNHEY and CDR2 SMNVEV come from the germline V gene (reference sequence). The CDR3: CASSTRWGSSYNEQFF. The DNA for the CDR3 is TGTGCCAGCAGTACCCGATGGGGGAGCTCCTACAATGAGCAGTTCTTC.

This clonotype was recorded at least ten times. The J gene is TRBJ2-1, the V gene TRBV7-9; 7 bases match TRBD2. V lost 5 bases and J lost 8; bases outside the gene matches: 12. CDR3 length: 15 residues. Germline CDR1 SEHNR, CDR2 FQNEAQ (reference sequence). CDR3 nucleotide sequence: TGTGCCAGCAGCCTGGGGGGGTCAGCGAACGATGAGCAGTTCTTC. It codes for CASSLGGSANDEQFF.

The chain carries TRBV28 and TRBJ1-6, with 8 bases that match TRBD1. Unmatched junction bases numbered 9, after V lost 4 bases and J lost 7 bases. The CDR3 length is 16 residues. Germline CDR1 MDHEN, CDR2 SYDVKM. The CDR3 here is CASSSPPTGANSPLHF. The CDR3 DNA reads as TGTGCCAGCAGTTCCCCGCCGACAGGGGCGAATTCACCCCTCCACTTT.

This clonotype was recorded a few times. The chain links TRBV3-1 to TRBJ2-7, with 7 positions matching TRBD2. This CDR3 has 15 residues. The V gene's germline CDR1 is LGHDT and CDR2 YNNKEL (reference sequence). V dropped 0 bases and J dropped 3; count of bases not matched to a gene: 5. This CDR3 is CASSQDRTSIYEQYF. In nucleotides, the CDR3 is TGTGCCAGCAGCCAAGATAGGACTAGTATCTACGAGCAGTACTTC.

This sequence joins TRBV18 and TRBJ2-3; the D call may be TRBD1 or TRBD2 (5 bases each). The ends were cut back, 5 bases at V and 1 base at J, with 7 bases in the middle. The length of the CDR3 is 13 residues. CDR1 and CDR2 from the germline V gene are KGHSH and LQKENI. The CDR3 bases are TGTGCCAGCTCAGGGGACGGCACAGATACGCAGTATTTT. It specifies CASSGDGTDTQYF.

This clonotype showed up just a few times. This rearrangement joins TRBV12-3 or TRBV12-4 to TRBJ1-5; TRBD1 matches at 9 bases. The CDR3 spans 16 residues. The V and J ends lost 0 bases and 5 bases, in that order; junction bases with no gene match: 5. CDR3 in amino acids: CASSLAGQGAHQPQHF. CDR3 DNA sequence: TGTGCCAGCAGTTTAGCGGGACAGGGTGCCCATCAGCCCCAGCATTTT.

The CDR3 coding sequence is TGCAGCACTGAACTAGCGGGAGGGCCCCTTTCCTACAATGAGCAGTTCTTC. It translates to CSTELAGGPLSYNEQFF. V usage is TRBV29-1 and J usage is TRBJ2-1; TRBD2 matches 13 bases. With V trimmed by 8 bases and J by 1 base, 11 bases remained unmatched. The CDR3 is 17 residues long. The V gene's germline CDR1 is SQVTM and CDR2 ANQGSEA.

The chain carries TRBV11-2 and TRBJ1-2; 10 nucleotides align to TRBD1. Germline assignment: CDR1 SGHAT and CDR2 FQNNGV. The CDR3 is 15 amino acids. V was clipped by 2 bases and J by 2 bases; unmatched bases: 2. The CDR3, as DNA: TGTGCCAGCAGCTTATCGGGACAGGGGAACTATGGCTACACCTTC. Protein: CASSLSGQGNYGYTF.

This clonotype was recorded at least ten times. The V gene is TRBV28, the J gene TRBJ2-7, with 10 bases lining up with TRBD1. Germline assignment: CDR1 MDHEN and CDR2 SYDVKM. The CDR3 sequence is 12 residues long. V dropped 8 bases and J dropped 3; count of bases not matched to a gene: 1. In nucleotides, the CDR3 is TGTGCCAGCCGGACAGGGGGCTACGAGCAGTACTTC. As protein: CASRTGGYEQYF.

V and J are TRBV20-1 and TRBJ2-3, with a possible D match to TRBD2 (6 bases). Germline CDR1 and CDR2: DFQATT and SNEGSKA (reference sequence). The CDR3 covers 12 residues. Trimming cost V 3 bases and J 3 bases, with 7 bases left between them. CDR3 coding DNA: TGCAGTGCTAGGGAGGGGACAGATACGCAGTATTTT. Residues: CSAREGTDTQYF.

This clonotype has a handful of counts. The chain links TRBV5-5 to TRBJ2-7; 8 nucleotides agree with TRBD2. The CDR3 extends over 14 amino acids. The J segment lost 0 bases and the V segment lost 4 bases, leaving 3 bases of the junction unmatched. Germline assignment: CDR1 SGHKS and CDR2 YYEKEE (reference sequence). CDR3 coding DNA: TGTGCCAGCAGCCACAGCGGGAGCTCCTACGAGCAGTACTTC. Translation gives CASSHSGSSYEQYF.

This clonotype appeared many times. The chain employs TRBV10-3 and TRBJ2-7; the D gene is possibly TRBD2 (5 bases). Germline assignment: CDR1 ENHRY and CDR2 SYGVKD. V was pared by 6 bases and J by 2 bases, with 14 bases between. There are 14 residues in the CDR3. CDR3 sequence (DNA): TGTGCCATCAGCTGGGTTATCGGGACCTACGAGCAGTACTTC. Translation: CAISWVIGTYEQYF.

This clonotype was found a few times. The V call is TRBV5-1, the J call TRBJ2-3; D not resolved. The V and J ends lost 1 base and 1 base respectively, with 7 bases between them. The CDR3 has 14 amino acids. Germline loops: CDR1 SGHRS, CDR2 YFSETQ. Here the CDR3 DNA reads TGCGCCAGCAGCTTGCAAGTCGGCACAGATACGCAGTATTTT. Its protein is CASSLQVGTDTQYF.